Here is one T cell receptor (beta chain) with its context. Its antigen remains unknown. Using immunoSEQ multiplex PCR, the repertoire was profiled, and TCRdb retains in-frame clones only, with some absent. This table has around 150,000 clones, roughly 88% appearing once. The sample comes from a study of cytotoxic CD8 clonotypes in ibrutinib-treated CLL. Study-level background: The response samples were taken once patients had been treated for a median of about 12 months, range 6 to 36.

The CDR3 consists of 13 residues. Germline V gene data show CDR1 as SEHNR and CDR2 as FQNEAQ (reference sequence). The V end lost 5 bases, the J end lost 14 bases, and 21 bases lay between the germline ends. Study conclusions and caveats: Public clonotypes, an uncommon group, contracted or remained stable on treatment.

Sequences were derived from PBMCs, sampled at disease progression, from a patient treated with ibrutinib. This TCR was sampled from a human donor with chronic lymphocytic leukemia. The chain has TRBV7-9 and TRBJ1-2; tentatively, D is TRBD1 (6 bases). CDR3 nucleotides: TGTGCCAGCAGCATGAGGACAGTTTCATCTCGGACCTTC. As protein: CASSMRTVSSRTF.